The 5 T cell receptor beta chains below all came from one sample that was sequenced in a study of blood T cell repertoires in COVID-19. Method: immunoSEQ multiplex PCR; TCRdb's copy keeps in-frame clones and lacks some. The sample contains about 57,000 clones, 80% to 90% of which appear only once. The sample taken for sequencing was peripheral blood. Receptor source: a human donor in a cohort sampled during active COVID-19.

The V call is TRBV18, the J call TRBJ2-7; 7 bases agree with TRBD2. CDR1 and CDR2 from the germline V gene are KGHSH and LQKENI. Trimming cost V 6 bases and J 4 bases; bases outside gene matches: 9. The length of the CDR3 is 14 residues. CDR3 amino acids: CASSAAGTSYEQYF. The CDR3 DNA reads TGTGCCAGCTCGGCAGCGGGGACCTCTTACGAGCAGTACTTC.

The CDR3 here is CASSVDYYEQYF. CDR3 nucleotides: TGTGCCAGCAGCGTAGACTACTACGAGCAGTACTTC. V and J are TRBV7-2 and TRBJ2-7, with D maybe TRBD2 (5 bases). CDR3 length equals 12 residues. V was cut by 5 bases and J by 3 bases, with 8 bases left in between. The germline CDR1 and CDR2 sequences are SGHTA and FQGNSA.

The genes are TRBV10-3 and TRBJ2-7, with a weak D call TRBD1 (6 bases). Germline V CDR1 and CDR2: ENHRY, SYGVKD. This CDR3 comprises 15 residues. V lost 2 bases and J lost 0, with 11 bases in between. In DNA form, the CDR3 reads TGTGCCATCAGTGAGGGCGGACAGTTCTCCTACGAGCAGTACTTC. This codes for CAISEGGQFSYEQYF.

CDR3 nucleotides: TGTGCCAGCTCACCTAGAGGGGAGCGGGACACTGAAGCTTTCTTT. Amino acids: CASSPRGERDTEAFF. The V gene is TRBV18, the J gene TRBJ1-1; possibly TRBD1 for D (5 bases). The CDR3 has 15 residues. V lost 3 bases to trimming and J lost 3 bases, with 14 bases between them. The germline V gene has CDR1 KGHSH and CDR2 LQKENI.

This clone was detected once. The chain carries TRBV3-1 (or the pseudogene TRBV3-2) and TRBJ2-1; TRBD2 agrees at 12 bases. V dropped 4 bases and J dropped 6; count of bases not matched to a gene: 7. CDR3 size: 16 residues. Germline CDR1 reads LGHDT; CDR2 reads YNNKEL (reference sequence). CDR3 sequence reads: CASSRRTSGTFNEQFF. The DNA for the CDR3 is TGTGCCAGCAGCCGACGGACTAGCGGGACCTTCAATGAGCAGTTCTTC.